This TCR beta chain was recorded in a study of cytomegalovirus exposure and HLA in healthy donors (dated by TCRdb to the late 2010s). About the investigation overall: In an earlier analysis of several hundred of the donors, 276 Gb of sequence data and 90 million to 130 million unique TCR beta sequences from about 179 million T cells were reported. Roughly 300 gigabases of sequencing data and tens of millions of unique TCR sequences were included in an early release covering roughly 600 HLA-typed donors. The genetic ancestry cluster associated with self-reported Caucasian donors included 81% of the approximately 430 genotyped donors. The aim of the study was to test whether cataloging public T cell receptors could identify signatures of past pathogen exposure. Using immunosequencing, the study profiled T cell repertoires from around 680 subjects and related those repertoires to cytomegalovirus serostatus. In addition to the first cohort of 500 to 850 subjects, a separate validation cohort of approximately 120 different subjects was used. High-throughput TCR immunosequencing, statistical association of individual TCRs with disease status, and machine learning were combined to predict cytomegalovirus infection status. A later analysis re-analyzed previously published TCR beta repertoires from about 600 donors and added high-resolution HLA genotyping to study TCR occurrence patterns. In the later analysis, no new phenotypic data were used to find candidate immune exposures; instead, reliance was placed on TCR beta sequences and their occurrence across donors. To decide whether each TCR beta V gene segment behaved as functional or pseudogenic, an earlier analysis of some 580 of the donors relied on high-throughput TCR beta sequencing. Donor age, sex, ethnicity and CMV serostatus were compiled together with the repertoire data. A later genetic analysis took genome-wide SNP genotypes for 398 of the 666 donors and used that subset as a discovery cohort. All discovery cohort repertoires had been generated on a single sequencing platform. HLA typing included class I and class II loci at four-digit resolution. The number of donors typed differed by locus, with 629-630 for A, B, C, DRB1 and DQB1, roughly 550 for DQA1, 600 to 610 for DPA1, and under 490 for DPB1. Because of strong linkage in the cohort, a handful of DR-DQ haplotypes were treated as single units for association and clustering. On average, 235,054 unique TCR beta nucleotide sequences were sequenced per donor among some 420 genotyped donors of the cohort, with around 19% of those sequences being non-productive.

Turning to this clone: It lacks a known antigen. Base quality data are lacking; no much larger clone is found one base away.

Results the study describes overall, beyond this receptor: In vitro tests confirmed that a few of the cytomegalovirus-associated TCR beta chains recognize cytomegalovirus antigens. Presence/absence analyses assumed roughly uniform sequencing depth across donors, an assumption that may not hold. A later genetic analysis associated a missense DCLRE1C variant with V-gene and J-gene trimming of TCR beta chains, and an independent cohort replicated the association. A later analysis reported that several top co-occurrence clusters appeared linked to parvovirus B19, influenza, CMV and Epstein-Barr virus. For the cohort, immune exposure information was limited to CMV serostatus. At a false discovery rate of 0.05, a later analysis linked under 20,000 TCR beta sequences to specific HLA alleles. According to the authors, the approach could potentially be generalized to other disease states and immunological phenotypes. Across donors, most TCR sequences were observed very rarely, whereas some public TCRs were present in many individuals. When HLA alleles, especially DR and DQ, strongly co-occurred, TCR associations were difficult to assign to individual alleles. Because some donors lacked HLA typing at each locus, the association tests relied only on the typed subset. According to a later genetic analysis, donors in an Asian-associated ancestry cluster had fewer N-insertions in productive TCRs than the approximately 700-donor mean. In a later analysis, HLA-associated TCR beta chains were found to be more clonally expanded and to have lower generation probabilities than equally common non-associated chains. The sequencing pipeline was judged likely to have produced a cluster of highly shared sequence variants as a technical artifact. A total of 164 TCR beta chains were listed by the study as associated with cytomegalovirus. An earlier analysis of 587 of the donors showed that most TCR beta V segments appeared in productive rearrangements either about 87% or about 30% of the time, which broadly matched IMGT annotations. Correlated functional status among segregating V segments might reflect linkage disequilibrium, but an unknown experimental factor could not be ruled out. The classifier was reported to diagnose cytomegalovirus status with high specificity and sensitivity in both the original and validation cohorts. Some IMGT-functional V segments, including TRBV6-2 and TRBV6-3, could not be told apart with the 87-base-pair reads, so those segments were excluded. The earlier analysis of 587 of the donors excluded 15 to 20 rarely observed V segments, including chromosome 9 orphons, because counts were too low. A further reported finding was that TCR beta sequences accurately predicted the HLA-A and HLA-B alleles for most subjects in the first cohort. According to a later analysis, TCR association rates differed among HLA loci, with DRB1 alleles showing the most associated TCRs and HLA-C alleles showing the fewest. Only TCR beta chains were sequenced in this cohort, and the absence of alpha or paired-chain data limited detectable features. A later analysis found that most CMV-associated TCR beta chains appeared HLA-restricted, with HLA associations seemingly driven largely by CMV exposure.

Here V drops 1 base and J drops 0 bases, and the junction holds 10 bases not matched to any gene. Spanning cysteine to phenylalanine, the CDR3 consists of 18 amino acids. The only DNA kept is the CDR3, 54 bases in frame from the first base. CDR1 and CDR2 were assigned from the germline V gene as LGHNA and YSLEER. The cohort was made up of several hundred healthy bone marrow donors. All cohort members were sampled while nominally healthy, although unrecorded immune exposures were likely present. The donor tested CMV seropositive, placing the donor among the 310 or so seropositive members of the cohort. Each donor provided a peripheral blood sample, and peripheral blood mononuclear cells were used for TCR beta sequencing. The Qiagen DNeasy Blood Extraction Kit was used to extract genomic DNA from the blood cell samples. The library came from the immunoSEQ multiplex PCR assay. For the multiplex PCR, a mixture combining 60 forward primers for TCR Vbeta segments and 13 reverse primers for TCR Jbeta segments was used. Amplification of the CDR3 region of rearranged TCR beta genes was performed with a multiplex PCR assay on genomic DNA. The amplified TCR beta libraries were sequenced on the Illumina HiSeq System as 87-base-pair reads. Per the source publication's procedure: A later analysis counted about 82 million unique TCR beta chains across the roughly 700 repertoires, and around 9.9 million of these chains were shared by at least two donors. A nearest-neighbor algorithm error-corrected the raw reads and collapsed the reads into unique sequences, merging closely related sequences to remove PCR and sequencing errors. To assign V, D and J gene segments, CDR3 sequences were aligned to IMGT reference sequences. For a sequence to be retained, a match of at least six nucleotides was required to both a V gene segment and a J gene segment. Rearrangements were classified as productive when the CDR3 lacked stop codons and remained in frame with V and J, and all other rearrangements were classified as non-productive. Following IMGT convention, CDR3 was defined as the stretch from the second conserved V-encoded cysteine up to the conserved J-encoded phenylalanine. Sequences without an unambiguous match to a single V gene segment were excluded from the earlier analysis of a few hundred of the donors. In an earlier analysis of approximately 500 of the donors, a V segment was called functional when productive rearrangements were above 56.7%, and segregating when the standard deviation between donors exceeded 5%. A statistical classification framework was built for diagnosing cytomegalovirus status from the catalog of TCR beta chain sequences. In a later analysis, TCR nucleotide sequences were compared against IMGT/GENE-DB human TR gene sequences so that V and J genes could be assigned. In a later analysis, CDR3 sequences and most-parsimonious VDJ recombination scenarios were assigned using the TCRdist pipeline. In a later analysis, each TCR beta chain was defined by its CDR3 amino acid sequence together with its V-gene family, and reads without a unique V-gene family were excluded. A later analysis removed several hundred highly shared, low-generation-probability nucleotide sequences to deal with suspected cross-contamination and a sequencing artifact. For each public chain, a later analysis derived a clonal expansion index from normalized ranks of inferred template counts within each repertoire. A later analysis computed generation probabilities with a VDJ recombination model fitted to out-of-frame rearrangements, and checked the results against IGoR. A later analysis scored TCR-TCR, TCR-HLA and TCR-CMV co-occurrence with hypergeometric tests, applying a repertoire-size bias correction to TCR pairs. A later analysis estimated false discovery rates by permuting HLA or CMV assignments 20 times. In a later analysis, co-occurring TCRs were grouped with DBSCAN, and TCRdist sequence similarity was added when clustering was performed within HLA-allele-positive subsets. Co-occurrence clustering excluded repertoires with fewer than 30,000 or more than 120,000 public chains, plus five with anomalous nucleotide sharing. The clones in this table, taken by TCRdb from immuneACCESS, are in-frame only. Not every clone is retained; where verified, under half of the shortfall comes from an unresolved V gene, and the cause of the rest is unknown. V, J and clone size are those of that table, while D and trimming were read from the DNA. The sample table contains 200,000 or so clones; only one count was recorded for around 83% of them. Under 7.5% of the sample lies in the top ten.

The specimen sequenced was PBMCs. The sequence was obtained from a woman aged 45-65 years in good health and CMV-seropositive. This chain is built from TRBV4-3 and TRBJ2-3; TRBD1 lines up with 7 middle nucleotides. The DNA is TGCGCCAGCAGCCAAGGGGGACAGAGCCTGTCTAGCACAGATACGCAGTATTTT. Translation gives CASSQGGQSLSSTDTQYF.